The entry that follows covers one TCR beta chain sequence. Its cognate antigen is unknown. The entry originates in a study of identifying expanded T cells in peripheral blood. Broader study findings: Differentially abundant clones: approximately 1.3 between replicates, 15 to 17 at roughly 13 days, 19 to 20 at four. Roughly two-week clone count variance significantly increased as total template count grew.

Healthy donors had no documented immune events, such as infections, while sampled. Method: immunoSEQ multiplex PCR; TCRdb's copy keeps in-frame clones and lacks some. The data show over 90,000 clones, about 87% seen once. Germline V gene data show CDR1 as SGHDN and CDR2 as FVKESK. V was pared by 0 bases and J by 2 bases, with 13 bases between. This CDR3 region has 16 residues. The sequence derives from a person aged 18 to 75 in good health. The sequenced material came from blood. The rearrangement joins TRBV14 to TRBJ1-2; D is unclear. CDR3 in amino acids: CASSQDRAVGNYGYTF. CDR3 nucleotide sequence: TGTGCCAGCAGCCAAGATCGGGCGGTGGGGAACTATGGCTACACCTTC.